The following is a T cell receptor (beta chain) sequence with its context. Assay used: immunoSEQ multiplex PCR; TCRdb lists only in-frame clones, some missing. The sample consists of around 110,000 clones, more than 75% of them appearing once. The germline V gene encodes CDR1 LNHNV and CDR2 YYDKDF (reference sequence). V was clipped by 6 bases and J by 1 base; unmatched bases: 7. This CDR3 region has 15 residues. This record comes from a study of control samples from healthy donors and cancer patients. The TCR originated in an older woman in good health. Sample: blood. The chain carries TRBV15 and TRBJ2-7; 9 nucleotides line up with TRBD1. The CDR3 DNA reads as TGTGCCACCAGTTCCGGACAGGGGAATTCCTACGAGCAGTACTTC. This sequence encodes CATSSGQGNSYEQYF.